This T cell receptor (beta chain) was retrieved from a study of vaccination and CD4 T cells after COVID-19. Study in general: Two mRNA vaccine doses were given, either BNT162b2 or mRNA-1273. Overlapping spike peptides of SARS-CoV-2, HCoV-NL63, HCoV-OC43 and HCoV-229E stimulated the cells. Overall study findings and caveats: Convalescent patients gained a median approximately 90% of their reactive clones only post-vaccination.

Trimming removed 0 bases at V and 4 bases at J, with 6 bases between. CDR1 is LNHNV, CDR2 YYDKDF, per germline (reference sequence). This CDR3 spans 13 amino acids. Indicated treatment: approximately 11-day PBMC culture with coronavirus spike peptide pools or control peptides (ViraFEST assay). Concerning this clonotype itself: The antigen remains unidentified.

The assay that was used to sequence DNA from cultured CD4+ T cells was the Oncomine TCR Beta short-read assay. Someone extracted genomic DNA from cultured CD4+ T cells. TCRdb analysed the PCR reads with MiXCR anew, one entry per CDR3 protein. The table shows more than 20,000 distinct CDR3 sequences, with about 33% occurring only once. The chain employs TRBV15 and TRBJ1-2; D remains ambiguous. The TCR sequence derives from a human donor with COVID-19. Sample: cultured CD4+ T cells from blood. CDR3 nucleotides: TGTGCCACCAGCAGAGACCGTAGCTATGGCTACACCTTC. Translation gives CATSRDRSYGYTF.